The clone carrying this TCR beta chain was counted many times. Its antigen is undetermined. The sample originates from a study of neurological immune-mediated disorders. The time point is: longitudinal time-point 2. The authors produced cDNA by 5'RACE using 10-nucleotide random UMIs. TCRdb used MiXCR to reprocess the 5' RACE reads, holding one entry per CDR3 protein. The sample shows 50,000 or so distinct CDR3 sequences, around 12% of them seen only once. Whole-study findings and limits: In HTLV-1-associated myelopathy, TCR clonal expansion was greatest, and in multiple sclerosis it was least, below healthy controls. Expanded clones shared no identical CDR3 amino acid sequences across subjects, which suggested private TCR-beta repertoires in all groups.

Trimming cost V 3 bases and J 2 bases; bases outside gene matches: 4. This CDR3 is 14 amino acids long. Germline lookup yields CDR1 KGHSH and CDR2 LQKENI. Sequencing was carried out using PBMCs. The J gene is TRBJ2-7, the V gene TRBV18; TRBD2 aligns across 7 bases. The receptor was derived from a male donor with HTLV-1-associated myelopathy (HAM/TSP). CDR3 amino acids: CASSPREGPYEQYF. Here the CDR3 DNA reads TGTGCCAGCTCACCTAGGGAGGGGCCCTACGAGCAGTACTTC.